This TCR beta chain was sequenced during a study of radiotherapy plus CTLA-4 blockade in lung cancer. Germline V gives CDR1 GTSNPN, CDR2 SVGIG (reference sequence). The junction had 7 bases not matched to a gene; V was cut back by 4 bases and J by 4 bases. The CDR3 is made up of 14 amino acids. Study observations and caveats: TCR clones from tumors expanded in blood after radiotherapy plus ipilimumab.

Points on this clone: As yet, its antigen is unknown.

Sequencing was performed with immunoSEQ multiplex PCR; in TCRdb, only in-frame clones are kept and a portion is missing. The sample has 100,000 or so clones, approximately 83% seen once. With ipilimumab providing CTLA-4 blockade, focal radiation was administered to patients who had chemo-refractory metastatic non-small-cell lung cancer. The receptor was isolated from a human donor with non-small cell lung cancer that progressed on radiotherapy plus ipilimumab. This chain links TRBV30 with TRBJ2-3; 8 bases align to TRBD2. The material was peripheral blood, obtained from a patient treated with radiotherapy plus ipilimumab. In DNA, the CDR3 is TGTGCCTGGATGAGCGGGGGATCTGCAGATACGCAGTATTTT. Translation: CAWMSGGSADTQYF.